The next 21 T cell receptor beta chains were all read from a single sample in a study of Ad26.COV2.S vaccination and SARS-CoV-2 variants. Treatment specified: around 19 received Ad26.COV2.S at low or high dose, single or two shots; roughly five received placebo; per-sample allocation not given. Samples analyzed were those drawn on day 63 after the first vaccine or placebo injection. Libraries were prepared by immunoSEQ multiplex PCR; TCRdb keeps only in-frame clonotypes and omits some of them. The sample holds roughly 350,000 clones, roughly 91% seen once. The sample in question was peripheral blood, obtained in a trial of Ad26.COV2.S vaccine versus placebo. The receptors here all came from a person between 18 and 60 years old who received the Ad26.COV2.S COVID-19 vaccine or a placebo.

The chain carries TRBV2 and TRBJ2-2; D gene unclear. The CDR3 is made up of 13 amino acids. Germline assignment: CDR1 SNHLY and CDR2 FYNNEI. Trimming shortened V by 1 base and J by 3 bases, and 3 bases separated the two germline ends. The CDR3 loop reads CASSEGDTGELFF. As DNA, the CDR3 is TGTGCCAGCAGTGAAGGGGACACCGGGGAGCTGTTTTTT.

The V gene is TRBV4-1, the J gene TRBJ2-6; no clear D. CDR3 length equals 18 residues. Trimming pared 1 base from V and 0 bases from J, leaving 13 bases between. The germline V gene has CDR1 MGHRA and CDR2 YSYEKL. CDR3 sequence reads: CASSQVAARVSGANVLTF. As DNA, the CDR3 is TGCGCCAGCAGCCAAGTTGCGGCCAGAGTCTCTGGGGCCAACGTCCTGACTTTC.

This sequence joins TRBV5-6 and TRBJ1-4; D is undetermined. Trimming stripped 4 bases from V and 5 bases from J, with 6 bases between. The CDR3 has 12 residues. Germline lookup yields CDR1 SGHDT and CDR2 YYEEEE. CDR3 residues: CASSRPNEKLFF. For the CDR3, the DNA is TGTGCCAGCAGCCGACCGAATGAAAAACTGTTTTTT.

The gene calls are TRBV28 and TRBJ2-7; perhaps D is TRBD1 or TRBD2 (6 bases each). The V end was cut by 3 bases, the J end by 2 bases, with 14 bases between. This CDR3 comprises 15 residues. Germline CDR1 and CDR2: MDHEN and SYDVKM. This chain's CDR3 is CASSFGLGGPYEQYF. For the CDR3, the DNA is TGTGCCAGCAGTTTTGGGTTGGGGGGCCCCTACGAGCAGTACTTC.

V gene TRBV30 combines with J gene TRBJ2-1, with 8 bases lining up with TRBD1. This CDR3 spans 15 amino acids. Germline V gene lookup returns CDR1 GTSNPN and CDR2 SVGIG (reference sequence). V shed 3 bases, J shed 4 bases, and the junction held 8 bases outside the gene matches. The CDR3 region has the DNA TGTGCCTGGAGCCTCGACAGGGGCCGATACAATGAGCAGTTCTTC. It codes for CAWSLDRGRYNEQFF. Full variable domain (outside the CDR3, taken from reference TRBV30 and TRBJ2-1): SQTIHQWPATLVQPVGSPLSLECTVEGTSNPNLYWYRQAAGRGLQLLFYSVGIGQISSEVPQNLSASRPQDRQFILSSKKLLLSDSGFYLCAWSLDRGRYNEQFFGPGTRLTVL.

The chain couples TRBV5-6 to TRBJ2-7; 9 bases agree with TRBD2. Per the germline V gene, CDR1 is SGHDT and CDR2 is YYEEEE. The CDR3 runs to 16 residues. Trimming at V came to 1 base and at J to 4 bases, leaving 9 bases not matched to a gene. The CDR3 coding sequence is TGTGCCAGCAGCTTGTACGGGACTAGCCAAAGGTACGAGCAGTACTTC. This translates into CASSLYGTSQRYEQYF.

The chain carries TRBV7-8 and TRBJ2-7; 8 bases line up with TRBD2. CDR3 length: 16 amino acids. Germline CDR1 and CDR2: SGHVS and FQNEAQ. V lost 4 bases and J lost 7; bases outside the gene matches: 15. CDR3 bases: TGTGCCAGCAGCTCCTTACAGAAAAGCGGGAGTGGGGAGCAGTACTTC. Translated, it gives CASSSLQKSGSGEQYF.

The chain carries TRBV5-1 and TRBJ1-1; unclear D gene. The CDR3 loop spans 14 amino acids. Germline assignment: CDR1 SGHRS and CDR2 YFSETQ. V was cut by 3 bases and J by 6 bases, with 15 bases left in between. The CDR3 DNA is TGCGCCAGCAGCTCCGACGCAGAAGTCTCTGAAGCTTTCTTT. This sequence encodes CASSSDAEVSEAFF.

V usage is TRBV15 and J usage is TRBJ1-1; D remains ambiguous. Trimming removed 0 bases from V and 1 base from J, with 9 bases in between. The CDR3 consists of 15 residues. The germline CDR1 and CDR2 sequences are LNHNV and YYDKDF (reference sequence). The CDR3 here is CATSRDRQPNTEAFF. The CDR3 DNA reads TGTGCCACCAGCAGAGATCGGCAGCCGAACACTGAAGCTTTCTTT.

The chain combines TRBV5-1 with TRBJ1-1, with D possibly TRBD1 on 6 matching bases. V gave up 0 bases and J gave up 5 bases, with 14 bases separating them. Germline-derived CDR1 and CDR2 are SGHRS and YFSETQ. This CDR3 is 15 amino acids long. The CDR3 DNA reads TGCGCCAGCAGCTTGGCTCCGGGGGCGAGTACTGAAGCTTTCTTT. It yields the protein CASSLAPGASTEAFF.

The chain recombines TRBV3-1 (or the pseudogene TRBV3-2) with TRBJ1-1; TRBD1 is a possible D gene (5 bases). The CDR3 is 15 amino acids. Deletions cut 0 bases from V and 1 base from J, with 9 bases between. Germline V lookup: CDR1 LGHDT, CDR2 YNNKEL (reference sequence). The CDR3 DNA reads TGTGCCAGCAGCCAAGATCGCAGGGCGAACACTGAAGCTTTCTTT. This translates into CASSQDRRANTEAFF.

The CDR3 sequence is CASSLAQGGRQETQYF. The CDR3, as DNA: TGTGCCAGCAGCTTAGCTCAGGGAGGCCGCCAAGAGACCCAGTACTTC. The chain uses TRBV7-9 and TRBJ2-5; the D gene is possibly TRBD2 (6 bases). V was shortened by 0 bases and J by 1 base, with 12 bases between the two germline ends. Germline V gene lookup returns CDR1 SEHNR and CDR2 FQNEAQ (reference sequence). The CDR3 totals 16 residues. The full variable domain, its missing parts supplied by reference TRBV7-9 and TRBJ2-5, is DTGVSQNPRHKITKRGQNVTFRCDPISEHNRLYWYRQTLGQGPEFLTYFQNEAQLEKSRLLSDRFSAERPKGSFSTLEIQRTEQGDSAMYLCASSLAQGGRQETQYFGPGTRLLVL.

This chain joins TRBV5-1 and TRBJ2-5; unclear D gene. The germline CDR1 and CDR2 sequences are SGHRS and YFSETQ. CDR3 size: 12 residues. V was cut by 4 bases and J by 5 bases, with 9 bases left in between. The CDR3 bases are TGCGCCAGCAGCCCCACGTTTGAGACCCAGTACTTC. It specifies CASSPTFETQYF.

This chain joins TRBV28 and TRBJ2-1; 9 bases agree with TRBD1. Germline lookup yields CDR1 MDHEN and CDR2 SYDVKM. The ends lost 6 bases at V and 15 bases at J; junction bases unmatched: 9. The CDR3 sequence is 12 residues long. This CDR3 reads CASRTGGGNPFF. The CDR3 coding sequence is TGTGCCAGCAGGACAGGGGGTGGAAATCCGTTCTTC.

The chain joins TRBV7-9 to TRBJ2-7; weak D call: TRBD2 (5 bases). This CDR3 is 11 amino acids long. Germline V CDR1 and CDR2: SEHNR, FQNEAQ (reference sequence). Trimming cost V 1 base and J 11 bases, with 9 bases left between them. Here the CDR3 DNA reads TGTGCCAGCAGCTTAGAAGCGGAGAAGTACTTC. It is translated as CASSLEAEKYF.

The rearrangement uses TRBV19 and TRBJ2-2, with D tentatively TRBD2 (5 bases). CDR1 LNHDA and CDR2 SQIVND come from the germline V gene (reference sequence). The CDR3 contains 15 residues. Trimming removed 3 bases from V and 4 bases from J, with 12 bases in between. Here the CDR3 reads CASSITGIGTGELFF. The CDR3 DNA reads as TGTGCCAGTAGTATCACGGGGATCGGCACCGGGGAGCTGTTTTTT.

V and J are TRBV18 and TRBJ1-4, with a tentative D call TRBD1 (6 bases). The CDR3 is 16 residues long. Germline lookup yields CDR1 KGHSH and CDR2 LQKENI. V was cut by 2 bases and J by 7 bases, with 17 bases left in between. The CDR3 sequence is CASSPGAGTPLEKLFF. CDR3 sequence (DNA): TGTGCCAGCTCACCAGGCGCCGGGACACCTCTTGAAAAACTGTTTTTT.

Points on this clone: Distinct nucleotide sequences in the sample also encode this CDR3. This chain joins TRBV3-1 (or the pseudogene TRBV3-2) and TRBJ2-7; no clear D gene. Trimming left V 3 bases short and J 4 bases short, with 4 bases between. The CDR3 sequence is 11 residues long. Germline V gene sequence: CDR1 LGHDT, CDR2 YNNKEL (reference sequence). DNA for the CDR3: TGTGCCAGCAGCCAGGCTTACGAGCAGTACTTC. Amino acids: CASSQAYEQYF.

CDR3 coding DNA: TGTGCCAGCAGCTTGAGTGCAGGGTTGGGCGTGAATGAGCAGTTCTTC. Protein: CASSLSAGLGVNEQFF. This chain joins TRBV11-3 and TRBJ2-1; D possibly corresponds to TRBD1 (5 bases). Germline V gene sequence: CDR1 SGHNT, CDR2 YENEEA. The ends were cut back, 3 bases at V and 7 bases at J, with 19 bases in the middle. This CDR3 has 16 residues.

This chain connects TRBV5-1 to TRBJ1-4; TRBD1 aligns across 8 bases. The CDR3 has 16 amino acids. Germline CDR1 SGHRS, CDR2 YFSETQ. V was clipped by 5 bases and J by 2 bases; unmatched bases: 8. The CDR3 coding sequence is TGCGCCAGCAGGACAGGGGTGGTCGGGACTAATGAAAAACTGTTTTTT. Its protein product is CASRTGVVGTNEKLFF.

The rearrangement links TRBV7-6 to TRBJ2-6, with D hard to call. The CDR3 has 17 amino acids. V lost 0 bases, J lost 0 bases, and 9 bases lay in between. Germline CDR1 and CDR2: SGHVS and FNYEAQ. CDR3 coding DNA: TGTGCCAGCAGCTTAGCAGTTTTGAGCTCTGGGGCCAACGTCCTGACTTTC. It specifies CASSLAVLSSGANVLTF.